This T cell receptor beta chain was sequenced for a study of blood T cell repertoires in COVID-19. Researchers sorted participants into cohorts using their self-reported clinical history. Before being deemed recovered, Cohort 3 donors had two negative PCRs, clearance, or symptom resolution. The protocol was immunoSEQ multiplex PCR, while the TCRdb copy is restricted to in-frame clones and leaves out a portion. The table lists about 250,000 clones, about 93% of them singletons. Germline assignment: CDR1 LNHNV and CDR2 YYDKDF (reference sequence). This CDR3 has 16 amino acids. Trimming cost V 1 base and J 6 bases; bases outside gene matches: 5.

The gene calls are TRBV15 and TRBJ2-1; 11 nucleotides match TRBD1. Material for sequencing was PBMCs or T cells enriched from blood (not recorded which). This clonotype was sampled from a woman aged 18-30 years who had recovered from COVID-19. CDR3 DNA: TGTGCCACCAGCAGAGCCTTCGGGACAGGGGGCAATGAGCAGTTCTTC. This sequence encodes CATSRAFGTGGNEQFF.